Sequencing of this T cell receptor beta chain was carried out in a study of T-cell reconstitution after alpha-beta-depleted transplantation in children. This clonotype was observed a handful of times. Unique molecular identifiers were incorporated during preparation of the TCRbeta library. MiXCR, run by TCRdb on the PCR reads, gives a single entry per CDR3 protein. The sample has over 550,000 distinct CDR3 sequences, roughly a tenth seen once; the top ten hold roughly 4%. The CDR3 is 16 residues long. Germline CDR1 and CDR2: MNHNS and SASEGT. Germline trimming cut 7 bases from V and 7 bases from J; bases unmatched to any gene: 16.

The receptor's source is a human donor who donated a stem cell graft to a child with acute myeloid leukemia. The chain uses TRBV6-1 and TRBJ2-1; 7 bases line up with TRBD2. The sequenced sample was PBMCs from the stem cell graft donor, obtained from the stem cell graft. The CDR3 loop reads CASTELRTSGGNEQFF. The CDR3, as DNA: TGTGCCAGCACCGAACTGAGGACTAGTGGAGGGAATGAGCAGTTCTTC.